This entry features one TCR beta chain sequence. This clone has just a few counts. Which antigen it targets is not known. No much larger clonotype is one base removed from it; base qualities were not supplied. Deep TCRbeta sequencing was performed with the immunoSEQ platform. The study's own analysis went as follows. For further analysis, only productive rearrangements were exported from the immunoSEQ Analyzer. A two-sided binomial test with a Bonferroni-corrected P below 0.01 was used to call clones that significantly expanded or contracted between timepoints. T cell phenotypes were assigned to bulk TCRbeta clonotypes by matching to single-cell RNA+TCR-seq clones sharing the same TCRbeta sequence. Clone enrichment in tumor was computed as tumor frequency divided by PBMC frequency from bulk TCR sequencing. TCRs were grouped by GLIPH into specificity groups, defined as clusters of distinct TCRs likely recognizing common antigens via shared CDR3 motifs. This immuneACCESS table, as held by TCRdb, lists in-frame sequences with V and J called but not all clones. Of the missing ones, under half trace to an unresolved V gene in checked studies; the others have no known cause. That table is the source of V, J and clone size, and D and trimming were worked out from the DNA. In this sample the table shows around 2,000 clones, around 74% of which occur a single time. In total, the top ten clones hold about 12% of the sample.

These data belong to a study of T cells in tumors after PD-1 blockade (dated by TCRdb to the late 2010s). Study-wide context: Patients with prior checkpoint blockade, systemic immunosuppressant use, or recent radiotherapy or other anti-cancer therapy within 4 weeks were excluded. Patients received pembrolizumab 200 mg every 3 weeks or cemiplimab 350 mg every 2 weeks. Ongoing daily vismodegib 150 mg was also given to a subset of patients during anti-PD-1 treatment. On average, tumor samples yielded 26,000 or so TCR templates (range roughly 500-100,000) and over 5,500 unique clonotypes, roughly 21-fold deeper than single-cell TCR sequencing. Paired single-cell RNA and TCR sequencing was done in the study on site-matched tumors from patients with BCC or SCC, both before and after anti-PD-1 therapy. RECIST version 1.1 was the standard used to evaluate clinical response. The research as a whole found: Clonal replacement was seen only when comparing pre- and post-treatment samples and not when comparing two pre-treatment samples, which argues against artifacts from biopsy timing or location. Roughly 41% of the TCR clonotypes from tumors also showed up in blood, and some novel exhausted tumor clones were present in pre-treatment blood, which suggests peripheral recruitment. The source of novel T cell clones was not identified, and lymphoid organs or rare unexpanded clones within the tumor or the tumor periphery could be included among the possible sources. Exhausted CD8+ clones expanded after therapy were mostly novel clonotypes undetected pre-treatment, suggesting clonal replacement rather than reinvigoration of pre-existing clones.

The CDR3 starts with the cysteine, ends with the phenylalanine, and has 15 residues. The only DNA kept is the CDR3, 45 bases in frame from the first base. Taken from the germline V gene, the CDR1 and CDR2 loops are ENHRY and SYGVKD. Trimming costs V 2 bases and J 3 bases, and their ends lie 13 bases apart. The time point label, read with the paper, signifies: second of two pre-therapy site-matched biopsies about 2 months apart. Before and after PD-1 blockade, tumor biopsies came from the same primary tumor, making the samples site-matched. Genomic DNA extracted from tumor biopsies or peripheral blood was used for bulk TCRbeta sequencing, with input ranging from about 616 ng to 6,500 ng. To detect rare clonotypes with greater sensitivity than single-cell TCR sequencing, bulk TCRbeta sequencing was done on the leftover biopsy material. Histologically proven advanced or metastatic basal or squamous cell carcinoma was present in all patients, all of whom were poor candidates for surgical resection. The basal cell carcinoma cohort comprised some ten patients, of whom several had bulk tumor TCR sequencing. Fresh biopsies came from the site of the primary tumor, and part of the tissue was kept in RNAlater for exome and bulk TCR sequencing.

The material sequenced was tumor tissue, taken before anti-PD-1 treatment. This clonotype originated in a human donor with basal cell carcinoma. The receptor chain draws on TRBV10-3 and TRBJ1-2, with TRBD1 tentatively as D gene (5 bases match). The sequenced DNA: TGTGCCATCAGTGAGGTACCAGGGTTATACTATGGCTACACCTTC. Its protein product is CAISEVPGLYYGYTF.